The clone carrying this T cell receptor beta chain was observed once. Its antigen is unknown. This specimen belongs to a study of cytomegalovirus exposure and HLA in healthy donors. General study points: The study listed approximately 160 cytomegalovirus-associated TCR beta chains.

PCR used 60 Vbeta primers and 13 Jbeta primers. TCRdb's copy holds only in-frame clones and misses some; the assay was immunoSEQ multiplex PCR. This sample has about 160,000 clones, with 75% to 85% found just once. CDR1 is LNHDA, CDR2 SQIVND, per germline (reference sequence). The CDR3 runs 16 residues. V shed 2 bases and J shed 2 bases, with 15 bases lying between them. The chain links TRBV19 to TRBJ2-5; D remains ambiguous. This clonotype originated in a man aged 25-40 years in good health and CMV-seronegative. Sequencing input: PBMCs. CDR3 region: CASSIIVRGGQETQYF. The CDR3 DNA is TGTGCCAGTAGTATAATTGTAAGAGGTGGGCAAGAGACCCAGTACTTC.